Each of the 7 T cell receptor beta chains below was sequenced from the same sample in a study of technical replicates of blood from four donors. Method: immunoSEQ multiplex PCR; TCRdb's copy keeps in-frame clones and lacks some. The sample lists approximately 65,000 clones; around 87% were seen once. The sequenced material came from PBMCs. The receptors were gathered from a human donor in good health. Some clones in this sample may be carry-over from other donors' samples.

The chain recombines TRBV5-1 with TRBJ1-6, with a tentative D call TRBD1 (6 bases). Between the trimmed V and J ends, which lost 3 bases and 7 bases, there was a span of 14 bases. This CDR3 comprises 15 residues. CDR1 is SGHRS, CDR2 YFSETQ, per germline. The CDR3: CASSSSRGGNSPLHF. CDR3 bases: TGCGCCAGCAGCTCCTCCAGGGGTGGGAATTCACCCCTCCACTTT.

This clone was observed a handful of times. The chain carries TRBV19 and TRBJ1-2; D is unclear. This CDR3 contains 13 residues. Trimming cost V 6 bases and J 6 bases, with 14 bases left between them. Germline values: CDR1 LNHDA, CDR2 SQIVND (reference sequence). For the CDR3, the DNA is TGTGCCAGTAGGGGTCAGAGGTGGGATGGCTACACCTTC. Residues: CASRGQRWDGYTF.

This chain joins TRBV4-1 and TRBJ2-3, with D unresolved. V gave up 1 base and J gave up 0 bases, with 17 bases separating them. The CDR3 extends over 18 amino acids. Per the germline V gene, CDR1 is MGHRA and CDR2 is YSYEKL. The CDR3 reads CASSQASVYSLSTDTQYF. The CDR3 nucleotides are TGCGCCAGCAGCCAAGCCAGCGTGTATTCCCTCAGCACAGATACGCAGTATTTT.

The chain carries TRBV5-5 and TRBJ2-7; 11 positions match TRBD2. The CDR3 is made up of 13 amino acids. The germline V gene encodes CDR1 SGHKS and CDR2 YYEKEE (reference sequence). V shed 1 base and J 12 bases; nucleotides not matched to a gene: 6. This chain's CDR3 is CASSLTSGSLGYF. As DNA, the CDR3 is TGTGCCAGCAGCTTGACTAGCGGGAGTTTGGGGTACTTC.

DNA for the CDR3: TGTGCCAGCAGCCAAGGACTAGCGGGGGTTTACGAGCAGTACTTC. This sequence encodes CASSQGLAGVYEQYF. The rearrangement links TRBV7-9 to TRBJ2-7; 13 bases are shared with TRBD2. Looked up from germline, CDR1 is SEHNR and CDR2 is FQNEAQ (reference sequence). The V segment lost 5 bases and the J segment 4 bases; nucleotides outside the gene matches: 5. CDR3 length: 15 amino acids. The full variable domain, with the rest looked up from reference TRBV7-9 and TRBJ2-7, is DTGVSQNPRHKITKRGQNVTFRCDPISEHNRLYWYRQTLGQGPEFLTYFQNEAQLEKSRLLSDRFSAERPKGSFSTLEIQRTEQGDSAMYLCASSQGLAGVYEQYFGPGTRLTVT.

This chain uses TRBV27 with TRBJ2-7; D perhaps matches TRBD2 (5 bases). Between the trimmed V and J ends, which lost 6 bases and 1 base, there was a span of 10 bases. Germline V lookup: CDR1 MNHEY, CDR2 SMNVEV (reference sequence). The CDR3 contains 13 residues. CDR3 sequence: CASRPRGSYEQYF. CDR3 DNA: TGTGCCAGCAGGCCCCGGGGATCCTACGAGCAGTACTTC.

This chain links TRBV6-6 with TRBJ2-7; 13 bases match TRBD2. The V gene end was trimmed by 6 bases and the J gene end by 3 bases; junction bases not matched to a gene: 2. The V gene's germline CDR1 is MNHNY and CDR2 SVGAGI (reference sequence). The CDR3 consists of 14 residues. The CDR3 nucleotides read TGTGCCAGCAGCGGACTAGCGGGAGACTACGAGCAGTACTTC. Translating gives CASSGLAGDYEQYF.